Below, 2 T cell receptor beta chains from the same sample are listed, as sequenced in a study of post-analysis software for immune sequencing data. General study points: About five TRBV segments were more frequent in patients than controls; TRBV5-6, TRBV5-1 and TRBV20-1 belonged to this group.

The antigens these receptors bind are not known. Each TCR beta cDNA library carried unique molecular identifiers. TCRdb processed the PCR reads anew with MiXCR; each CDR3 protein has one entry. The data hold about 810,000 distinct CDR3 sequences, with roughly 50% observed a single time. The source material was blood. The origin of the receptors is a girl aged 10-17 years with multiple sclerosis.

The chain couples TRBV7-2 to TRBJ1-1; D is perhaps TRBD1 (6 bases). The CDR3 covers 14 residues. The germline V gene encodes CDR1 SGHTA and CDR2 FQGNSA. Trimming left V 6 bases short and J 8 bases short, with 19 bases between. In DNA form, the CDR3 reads TGTGCCAGCAGTAAGGGGGGACCTACTTCCGAAGCTTTCTTT. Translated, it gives CASSKGGPTSEAFF. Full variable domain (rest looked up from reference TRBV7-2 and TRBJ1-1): GAGVSQSPSNKVTEKGKDVELRCDPISGHTALYWYRQSLGQGLEFLIYFQGNSAPDKSGLPSDRFSAERTGGSVSTLTIQRTQQEDSAVYLCASSKGGPTSEAFFGQGTRLTVV.

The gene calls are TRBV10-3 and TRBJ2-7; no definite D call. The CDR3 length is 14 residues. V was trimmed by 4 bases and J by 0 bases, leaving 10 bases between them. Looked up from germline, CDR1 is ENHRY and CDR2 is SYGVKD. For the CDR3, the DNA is TGTGCCATCAGTGTGGGCACAAGCTCCTACGAGCAGTACTTC. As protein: CAISVGTSSYEQYF.